The TCR beta chain under discussion was sequenced for a study of blood T cell repertoires in COVID-19. About the research overall: Whether acute or convalescent, the COVID-19 samples came from the United States, Italy and Spain. Sources were T cells, B-cell-depleted T cells, or PBMCs; the material itself was cDNA or gDNA.

This CDR3 spans 16 amino acids. CDR1 SGHRS and CDR2 YFSETQ come from the germline V gene. V gave up 4 bases and J gave up 6 bases; unmatched junction bases: 9. Study processing details: How many nucleated cells were present was estimated from reference gene primer amplification. The assay was immunoSEQ multiplex PCR, and TCRdb's table has in-frame clones only and misses some. The DNA was the basis for D and trimming; V, J and clone size are from that table. This sample has about 150,000 clones; approximately 86% occur once, and the top ten carry more than 3%. The receptor comes from a man aged 70-80 years with acute or convalescent COVID-19. Input material: peripheral blood. The V and J genes are TRBV5-1 and TRBJ2-2; TRBD2 agrees at 10 bases. The CDR3 coding sequence is TGCGCCAGCAGCCTTTCGACTAGCGGGCTTTCCGGGGAGCTGTTTTTT. Its translation is CASSLSTSGLSGELFF.